This T cell receptor (beta chain) emerged from a study of T cells after yellow fever vaccination. Study at large: Those fractions that held only low numbers of cells were prepared using the SMART-Seq v4 Ultra Low Input RNA kit.

In regard to this clonotype: What it binds is not known.

Deletions cut 5 bases from V and 6 bases from J, with 11 bases between. The V gene's germline CDR1 is SGHAT and CDR2 FQDESV (reference sequence). CDR3 length: 12 amino acids. A process of 5'RACE template switching, which added a universal primer site and UMIs, was used to make TCR cDNA. MiXCR was run by TCRdb on the 5' RACE reads, yielding one entry per CDR3 protein. The data contain 95,000 to 150,000 distinct CDR3 sequences, around 15% of them singletons. Points from the study as a whole: At less than 97% for CD4 and 75% to 90% for CD8, most primary-vaccination clones showed up again after the booster. A faster peak, day 5 versus 15, was reached by the weaker secondary response.

This specimen consisted of CD8+ T cells sorted from PBMCs, obtained 5 days after the yellow fever booster vaccination. The chain couples TRBV11-1 to TRBJ2-7; D gene unclear. The clonotype originates from a man between 18 and 35 years old who received the YFV17D yellow fever vaccine. The CDR3 sequence: CASSMTALEQYF. The CDR3 bases are TGTGCCAGCAGCATGACGGCCCTCGAGCAGTACTTC.